This T cell receptor (beta chain) was identified in a study of TIL therapy for anti-PD-1-resistant metastatic lung cancer. Study as a whole: Median patient age was almost 55, ranging roughly 38-75 years. A handful of tumors were EGFR-mutant and two were ALK-rearranged.

This clone was counted between two and nine times. No antigen is known for it. Study conclusions and caveats: This highly selected cohort may not generalize to typical lung cancer patients.

The V gene's germline CDR1 is ENHRY and CDR2 SYGVKD. V lost 7 bases, J lost 0 bases, and 5 bases stayed unmatched. This CDR3 is built from 15 residues. The immunoSEQ assay was v3. Profiled with immunoSEQ multiplex PCR; TCRdb holds only in-frame clones, not every one. Of 95,000 or so clones in the sample, about two thirds were seen once. Time point reported: pre-treatment sample, taken before nivolumab and TIL therapy. The tumor samples were excised metastases, mostly pleural nodules or supraclavicular lymph nodes. This sequence joins TRBV10-3 and TRBJ1-5; 8 nucleotides align to TRBD1. The TCR was taken from a person aged 25 to 85 with non-small cell lung cancer. The source material was tumor tissue, sampled at baseline. The CDR3 protein is CAIKQGENSNQPQHF. CDR3 coding DNA: TGTGCCATCAAACAGGGGGAGAATAGCAATCAGCCCCAGCATTTT.